This T cell receptor (beta chain) derives from a study of T cell responses to AZD1222 COVID-19 vaccine. The CDR3 contains 16 residues. Germline V gives CDR1 KGHDR, CDR2 SFDVKD. With 4 bases clipped from V and 5 bases from J, the junction kept 9 bases outside the gene matches. The assay was immunoSEQ multiplex PCR, and TCRdb's table has in-frame clones only and misses some. The table lists 110,000 to 150,000 clones, 92% of them singletons, with more than 3% in the top ten. Sequences were derived from peripheral blood, sampled 28 days after the second AZD1222 dose. The TCR was taken from an adult who received the AZD1222 COVID-19 vaccine. V usage is TRBV24-1 and J usage is TRBJ2-5, with TRBD1 identical over 10 bases. Written as DNA, the CDR3 is TGTGCCACCAGTGACCCCGGACAGGGGGGAGGGGAGACCCAGTACTTC. Its protein is CATSDPGQGGGETQYF.